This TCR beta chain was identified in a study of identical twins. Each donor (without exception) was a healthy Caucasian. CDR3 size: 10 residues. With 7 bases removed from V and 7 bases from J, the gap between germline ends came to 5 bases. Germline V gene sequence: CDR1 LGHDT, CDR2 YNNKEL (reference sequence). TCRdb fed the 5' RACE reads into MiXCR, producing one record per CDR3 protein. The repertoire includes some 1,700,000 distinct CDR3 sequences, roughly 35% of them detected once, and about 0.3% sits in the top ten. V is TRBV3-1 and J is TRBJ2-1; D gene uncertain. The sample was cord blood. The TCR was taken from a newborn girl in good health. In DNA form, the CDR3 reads TGTGCCAGCATGGGGAATGAGCAGTTCTTC. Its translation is CASMGNEQFF.